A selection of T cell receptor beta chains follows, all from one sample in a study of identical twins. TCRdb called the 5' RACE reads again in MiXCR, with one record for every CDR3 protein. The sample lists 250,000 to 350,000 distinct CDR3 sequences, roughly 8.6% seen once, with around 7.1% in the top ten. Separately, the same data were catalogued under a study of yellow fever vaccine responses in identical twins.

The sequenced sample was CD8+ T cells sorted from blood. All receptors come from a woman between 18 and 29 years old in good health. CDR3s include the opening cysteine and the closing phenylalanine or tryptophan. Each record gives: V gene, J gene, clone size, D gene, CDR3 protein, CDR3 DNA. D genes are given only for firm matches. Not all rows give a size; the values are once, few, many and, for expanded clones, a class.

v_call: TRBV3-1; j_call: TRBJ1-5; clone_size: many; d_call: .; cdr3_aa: CASSQGRSHQPQHF; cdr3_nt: TGTGCCAGCAGCCAAGGTCGGTCTCATCAGCCCCAGCATTTT
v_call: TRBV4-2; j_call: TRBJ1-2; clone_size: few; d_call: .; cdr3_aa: CASSQEAGDRQGYTF; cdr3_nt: TGTGCCAGCAGCCAAGAAGCGGGGGATCGACAGGGCTACACCTTC
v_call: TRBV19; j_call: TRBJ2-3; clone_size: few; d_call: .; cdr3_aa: CASSSVSTDTQYF; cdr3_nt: TGTGCCAGTAGCTCTGTGAGTACAGATACGCAGTATTTT
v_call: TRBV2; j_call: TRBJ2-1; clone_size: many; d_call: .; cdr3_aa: CASRRGPTDEQFF; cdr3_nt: TGTGCCAGCAGGAGGGGACCCACGGATGAGCAGTTCTTC
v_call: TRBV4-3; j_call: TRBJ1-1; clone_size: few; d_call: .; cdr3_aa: CASSPGTSGTEAFF; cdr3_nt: TGCGCCAGCAGCCCCGGGACGTCGGGCACTGAAGCTTTCTTT
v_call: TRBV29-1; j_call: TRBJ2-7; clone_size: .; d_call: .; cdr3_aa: CSVVGAVPRAYEQYF; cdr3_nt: TGCAGCGTTGTGGGGGCCGTCCCGAGGGCCTACGAGCAGTACTTC
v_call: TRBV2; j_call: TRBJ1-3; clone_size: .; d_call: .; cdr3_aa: CASGAPYNTIYF; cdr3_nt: TGTGCCAGCGGGGCCCCGTACAACACCATATATTTT
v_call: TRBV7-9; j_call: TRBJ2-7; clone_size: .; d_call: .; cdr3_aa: CASSSTDSFLYEQYF; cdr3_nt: TGTGCCAGCAGCTCGACGGACAGCTTCCTATACGAGCAGTACTTC
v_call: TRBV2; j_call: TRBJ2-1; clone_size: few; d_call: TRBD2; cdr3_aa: CASSERREIYNEQFF; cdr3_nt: TGTGCCAGCAGTGAAAGGCGGGAGATATACAATGAGCAGTTCTTC
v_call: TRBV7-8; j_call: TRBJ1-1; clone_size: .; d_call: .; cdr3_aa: CASSLAGGIEAFF; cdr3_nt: TGTGCCAGCAGCTTAGCAGGAGGGATTGAAGCTTTCTTT
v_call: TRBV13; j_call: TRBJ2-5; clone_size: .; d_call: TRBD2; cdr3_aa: CASSSRSGGARETQYF; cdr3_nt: TGTGCCAGCAGCTCCAGGTCCGGGGGGGCCCGAGAGACCCAGTACTTC
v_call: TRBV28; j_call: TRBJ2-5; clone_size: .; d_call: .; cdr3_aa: CASSYTKETQYF; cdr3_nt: TGTGCCAGCAGTTACACTAAGGAGACCCAGTACTTC
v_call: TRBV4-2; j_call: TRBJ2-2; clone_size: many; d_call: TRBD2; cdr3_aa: CASSLTSGVTGELFF; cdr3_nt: TGTGCCAGCAGCCTGACTAGCGGGGTCACCGGGGAGCTGTTTTTT
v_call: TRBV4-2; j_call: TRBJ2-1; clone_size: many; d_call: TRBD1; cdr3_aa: CASSPGQGGVDEQFF; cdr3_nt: TGTGCCAGCAGCCCAGGACAGGGGGGGGTCGATGAGCAGTTCTTC
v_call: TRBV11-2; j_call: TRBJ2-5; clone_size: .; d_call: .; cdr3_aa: CASSPFSISRTPKQETQYF; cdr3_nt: TGTGCCAGCAGCCCATTCAGTATATCCAGGACGCCGAAGCAAGAGACCCAGTACTTC
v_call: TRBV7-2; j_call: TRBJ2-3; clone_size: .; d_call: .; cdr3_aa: CASRASGTDTQYF; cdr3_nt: TGTGCCAGCAGGGCTAGCGGCACAGATACGCAGTATTTT
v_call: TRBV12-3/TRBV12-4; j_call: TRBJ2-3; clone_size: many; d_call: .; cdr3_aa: CASSPPGLSSTDTQYF; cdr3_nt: TGTGCCAGCAGTCCCCCCGGACTATCTAGCACAGATACGCAGTATTTT
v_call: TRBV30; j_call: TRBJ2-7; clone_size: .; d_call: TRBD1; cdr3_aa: CAWTEWGQGPHEQYF; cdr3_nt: TGTGCCTGGACCGAATGGGGACAGGGTCCCCACGAGCAGTACTTC
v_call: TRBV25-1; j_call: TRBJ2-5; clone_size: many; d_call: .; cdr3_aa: CASGSGPEYF; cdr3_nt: TGTGCCAGCGGATCCGGGCCAGAGTACTTC
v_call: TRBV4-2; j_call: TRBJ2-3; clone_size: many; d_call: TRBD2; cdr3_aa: CASSRQGLAGTDTQYF; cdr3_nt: TGTGCCAGCAGCCGGCAGGGACTAGCGGGCACAGATACGCAGTATTTT
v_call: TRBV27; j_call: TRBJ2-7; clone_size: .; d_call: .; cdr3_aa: CASSYRASREQYF; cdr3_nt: TGTGCCAGCAGTTACCGGGCTAGTCGCGAGCAGTACTTC
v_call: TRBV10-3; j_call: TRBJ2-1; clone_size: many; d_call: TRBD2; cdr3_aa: CAISRGTSDYNEQFF; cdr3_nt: TGTGCCATCAGCCGGGGGACTAGCGATTACAATGAGCAGTTCTTC
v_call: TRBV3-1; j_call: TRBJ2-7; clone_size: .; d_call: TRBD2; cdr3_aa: CASSQDLRGGASYEQYF; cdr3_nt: TGTGCCAGCAGCCAAGATCTTCGGGGGGGGGCCTCCTACGAGCAGTACTTC
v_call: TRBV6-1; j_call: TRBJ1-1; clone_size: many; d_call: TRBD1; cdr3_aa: CASRETGTGGTEAFF; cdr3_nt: TGTGCCAGCAGGGAAACCGGGACAGGGGGCACTGAAGCTTTCTTT
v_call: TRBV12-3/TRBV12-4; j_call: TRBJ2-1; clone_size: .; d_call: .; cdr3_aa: CASSDRTGYNEQFF; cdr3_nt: TGTGCCAGCAGCGACCGTACAGGTTACAATGAGCAGTTCTTC
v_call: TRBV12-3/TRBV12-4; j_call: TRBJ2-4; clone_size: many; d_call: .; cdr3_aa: CASSLELAIQYF; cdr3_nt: TGTGCCAGCAGTTTAGAACTAGCCATTCAGTACTTC
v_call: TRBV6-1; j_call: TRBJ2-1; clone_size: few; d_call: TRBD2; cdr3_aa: CASTASGLNGSYNEQFF; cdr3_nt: TGTGCCAGCACCGCTAGCGGCCTGAACGGCTCCTACAATGAGCAGTTCTTC
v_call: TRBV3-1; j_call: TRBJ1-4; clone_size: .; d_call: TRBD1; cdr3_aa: CASSHMGQARGLFF; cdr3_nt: TGTGCCAGCAGCCACATGGGACAGGCCCGTGGACTGTTTTTT
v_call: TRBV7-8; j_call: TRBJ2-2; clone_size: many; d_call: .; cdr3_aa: CASSPAEGSNTGELFF; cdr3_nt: TGTGCCAGCAGCCCTGCCGAAGGCTCCAACACCGGGGAGCTGTTTTTT
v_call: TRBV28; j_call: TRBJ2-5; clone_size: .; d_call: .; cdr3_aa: CASSLSLGLETQYF; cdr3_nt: TGTGCCAGCAGTTTATCCCTGGGGCTGGAGACCCAGTACTTC
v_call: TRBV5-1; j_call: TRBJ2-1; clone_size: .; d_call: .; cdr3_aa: CASSEPPFYNEQFF; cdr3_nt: TGCGCCAGCAGCGAACCCCCCTTCTACAATGAGCAGTTCTTC
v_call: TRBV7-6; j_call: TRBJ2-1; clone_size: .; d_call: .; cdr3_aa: CASSLEPRGEQFF; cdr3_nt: TGTGCCAGCAGCTTAGAGCCCAGAGGTGAGCAGTTCTTC
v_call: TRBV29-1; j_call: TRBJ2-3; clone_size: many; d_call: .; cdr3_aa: CSVILRPDTQYF; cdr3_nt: TGCAGCGTTATTTTGCGTCCAGATACGCAGTATTTT
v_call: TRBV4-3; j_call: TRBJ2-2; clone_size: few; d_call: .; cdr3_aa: CASSLRLVSGELFF; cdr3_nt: TGCGCCAGCAGCCTCCGACTAGTTTCCGGGGAGCTGTTTTTT
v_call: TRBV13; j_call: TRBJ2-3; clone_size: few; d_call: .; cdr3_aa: CASSTRTDTDTQYF; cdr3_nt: TGTGCCAGCAGCACCCGGACAGACACAGATACGCAGTATTTT
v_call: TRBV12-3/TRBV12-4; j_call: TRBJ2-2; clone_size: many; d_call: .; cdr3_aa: CAIPGRPNTGELFF; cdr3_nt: TGTGCCATCCCGGGCCGCCCGAACACCGGGGAGCTGTTTTTT
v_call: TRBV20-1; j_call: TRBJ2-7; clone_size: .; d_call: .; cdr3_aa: CCARDSPGLTPTYEQYF; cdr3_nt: TGCTGTGCTAGAGATTCTCCGGGACTGACACCTACCTACGAGCAGTACTTC
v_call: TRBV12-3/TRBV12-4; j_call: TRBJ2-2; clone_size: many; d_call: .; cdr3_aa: CASSLGGVELFF; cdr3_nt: TGTGCCAGCAGTTTAGGCGGGGTCGAGCTGTTTTTT
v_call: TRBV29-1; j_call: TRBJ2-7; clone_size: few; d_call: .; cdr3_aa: CSVAETGNTPFYEQYF; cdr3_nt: TGCAGCGTAGCGGAGACTGGGAACACCCCATTCTACGAGCAGTACTTC
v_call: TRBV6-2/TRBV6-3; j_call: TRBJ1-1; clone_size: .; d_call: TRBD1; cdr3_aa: CASEGAGMNTEAFF; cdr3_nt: TGTGCCAGCGAGGGGGCAGGAATGAACACTGAAGCTTTCTTT
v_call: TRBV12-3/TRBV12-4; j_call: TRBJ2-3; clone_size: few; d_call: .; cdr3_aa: CASTLTTSTDTQYF; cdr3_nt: TGTGCCAGCACCTTGACTACCAGCACAGATACGCAGTATTTT
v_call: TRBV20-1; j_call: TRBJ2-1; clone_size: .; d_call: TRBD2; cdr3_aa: CSATSKREGINNEQFF; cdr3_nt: TGCAGTGCTACCTCAAAGCGGGAGGGGATTAACAATGAGCAGTTCTTC
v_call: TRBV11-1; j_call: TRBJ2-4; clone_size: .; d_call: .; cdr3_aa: CASSYVGQGAAERENIQYF; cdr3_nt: TGTGCCAGCAGCTACGTAGGGCAAGGGGCGGCGGAGCGCGAAAACATTCAGTACTTC
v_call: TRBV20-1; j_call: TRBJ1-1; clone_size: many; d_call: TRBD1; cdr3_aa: CSARGTGWDTEAFF; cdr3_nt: TGCAGTGCTAGAGGGACAGGGTGGGACACTGAAGCTTTCTTT